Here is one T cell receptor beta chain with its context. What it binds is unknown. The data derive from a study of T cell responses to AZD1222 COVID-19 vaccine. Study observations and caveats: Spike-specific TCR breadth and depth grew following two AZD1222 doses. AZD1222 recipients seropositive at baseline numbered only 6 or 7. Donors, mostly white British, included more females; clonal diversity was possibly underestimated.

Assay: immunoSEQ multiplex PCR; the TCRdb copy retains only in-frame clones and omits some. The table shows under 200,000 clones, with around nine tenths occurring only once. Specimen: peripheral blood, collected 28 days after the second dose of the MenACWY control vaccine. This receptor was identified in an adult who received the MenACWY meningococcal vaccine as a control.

CDR3 residues: CASSLGTADYGYTF. For the CDR3, the DNA is TGCGCCAGCAGCTTGGGTACAGCCGACTATGGCTACACCTTC. The chain links TRBV5-1 to TRBJ1-2, with no clear D. The CDR3 totals 14 residues. Deletions cut 0 bases from V and 3 bases from J, with 9 bases between. Germline lookup yields CDR1 SGHRS and CDR2 YFSETQ.